These 13 T cell receptor beta chains came from one sample sequenced in a study of blood T cell repertoires in COVID-19. The repertoire was sequenced with immunoSEQ multiplex PCR; TCRdb's copy has only in-frame clones and lacks some. This sample has about 150,000 clones, with roughly 90% found just once. Sample: peripheral blood. The receptors originated from a man aged 55 to 70 with active or convalescent COVID-19.

The V call is TRBV28, the J call TRBJ2-5; 7 nucleotides align to TRBD2. CDR1 and CDR2 from the germline V gene are MDHEN and SYDVKM. The CDR3 runs 17 residues. V lost 4 bases to trimming and J lost 5 bases; unmatched junction nucleotides: 16. Here the CDR3 DNA reads TGTGCCAGCAGTTCTAGCTACTCAGCGGGAAGGAGGGAGACCCAGTACTTC. Residues: CASSSSYSAGRRETQYF. The variable domain in full, with the rest retrieved from reference TRBV28 and TRBJ2-5, is DVKVTQSSRYLVKRTGEKVFLECVQDMDHENMFWYRQDPGLGLRLIYFSYDVKMKEKGDIPEGYSVSREKKERFSLILESASTNQTSMYLCASSSSYSAGRRETQYFGPGTRLLVL.

The rearrangement uses TRBV6-2 or TRBV6-3 and TRBJ1-4; 9 bases agree with TRBD1. The CDR3 runs to 15 residues. Looked up from germline, CDR1 is MNHEY and CDR2 is SVGEGT. Germline trimming cut 5 bases from V and 8 bases from J; bases unmatched to any gene: 9. The CDR3 region is CASSKPGQGDEKLFF. DNA for the CDR3: TGTGCCAGCAGTAAACCGGGACAGGGCGACGAAAAACTGTTTTTT.

The chain has TRBV6-5 and TRBJ2-5; 7 nucleotides align to TRBD2. CDR1 is MNHEY and CDR2 is SVGAGI in the germline V gene. V shed 5 bases and J 3 bases; nucleotides not matched to a gene: 9. This CDR3 has 15 amino acids. CDR3 nucleotides: TGTGCCAGCAGTCCCCCGGGGCTAGCGGAAGAGACCCAGTACTTC. Its protein is CASSPPGLAEETQYF.

V and J are TRBV27 and TRBJ1-5; a possible D gene is TRBD1 (6 bases). CDR1 is MNHEY and CDR2 is SMNVEV in the germline V gene (reference sequence). Trimming shortened V by 5 bases and J by 0 bases, and 11 bases separated the two germline ends. CDR3 length: 15 amino acids. CDR3 bases: TGTGCCAGCAGTCCATGGACAGTTAGCAATCAGCCCCAGCATTTT. Translated: CASSPWTVSNQPQHF.

The chain carries TRBV11-3 and TRBJ2-4; 7 positions agree with TRBD1. V was clipped by 11 bases and J by 2 bases; unmatched bases: 6. Germline lookup yields CDR1 SGHNT and CDR2 YENEEA. The CDR3 length is 13 residues. Here the CDR3 reads CAHRQGPKNIQYF. For the CDR3, the DNA is TGTGCCCATCGACAGGGACCCAAAAACATTCAGTACTTC.

V gene TRBV10-3 combines with J gene TRBJ1-5; TRBD1 is a possible D gene (5 bases). V lost 2 bases, J lost 7 bases, and 12 bases lay in between. The CDR3 covers 14 residues. From germline, CDR1 is ENHRY and CDR2 SYGVKD. The CDR3 nucleotides are TGTGCCATCAGTGAGGGGCAGGGCGAACAGCCCCAGCATTTT. Protein sequence: CAISEGQGEQPQHF.

This clone was seen a few times. V gene TRBV5-1 combines with J gene TRBJ2-7, with TRBD2 as a possible D gene (6 bases). The germline V gene encodes CDR1 SGHRS and CDR2 YFSETQ. The V end was cut by 3 bases, the J end by 6 bases, with 13 bases between. The CDR3 is 13 residues long. The CDR3 DNA is TGCGCCAGCAGCTGGGATTCCGGGGGCGAGCAGTACTTC. It yields the protein CASSWDSGGEQYF.

J is TRBJ2-5 and V is TRBV4-3, with TRBD1 identical over 8 bases. Unmatched junction bases numbered 9, after V lost 1 base and J lost 5 bases. Germline CDR1 LGHNA, CDR2 YSLEER. The CDR3 is 16 amino acids. The CDR3, as DNA: TGCGCCAGCAGCCAAGGGACAGGGCGCAATCGGGAGACCCAGTACTTC. Translation gives CASSQGTGRNRETQYF.

This chain links TRBV6-5 with TRBJ2-7; the match to TRBD1 covers 10 bases. Germline CDR1 and CDR2: MNHEY and SVGAGI. This CDR3 region has 14 residues. J gave up 3 bases and V 6 bases, and 5 bases lay outside the gene matches. The CDR3 is CASRPTGGNYEQYF. DNA of the CDR3: TGTGCCAGCAGACCGACAGGGGGCAACTACGAGCAGTACTTC.

CDR3 region: CASSQRTGANDRNTEAFF. CDR3 DNA: TGCGCCAGCAGCCAAAGGACAGGGGCGAACGACAGGAACACTGAAGCTTTCTTT. The chain has TRBV4-1 and TRBJ1-1; TRBD1 matches 9 bases. The V gene's germline CDR1 is MGHRA and CDR2 YSYEKL. This CDR3 has 18 residues. With 2 bases clipped from V and 1 base from J, the junction kept 11 bases outside the gene matches.

The V and J genes are TRBV28 and TRBJ1-3, with 7 bases lining up with TRBD1. V lost 6 bases to trimming and J lost 7 bases; unmatched junction nucleotides: 12. The germline V gene encodes CDR1 MDHEN and CDR2 SYDVKM. This CDR3 spans 15 amino acids. The CDR3 DNA reads TGTGCCAGCAGGGAAACAGGGGACTTCGGGAACACCATATATTTT. This sequence encodes CASRETGDFGNTIYF.

The V gene is TRBV3-1 (or the pseudogene TRBV3-2), the J gene TRBJ2-3, with D tentatively TRBD2 (7 bases). Germline CDR1 is LGHDT and CDR2 is YNNKEL (reference sequence). Trimming removed 5 bases from V and 2 bases from J, with 17 bases in between. The CDR3 length is 16 residues. CDR3 amino acids: CASSSQGREYTDTQYF. The CDR3 DNA reads as TGTGCCAGCAGCTCCCAGGGGCGGGAGTACACAGATACGCAGTATTTT.

V gene TRBV25-1 combines with J gene TRBJ1-3; maybe TRBD1 (5 bases). The germline CDR1 and CDR2 sequences are MGHDK and SYGVNS. V shed 1 base and J shed 4 bases, with 11 bases lying between them. This CDR3 contains 15 residues. CDR3 in amino acids: CASSESRGGGNTIYF. CDR3 in DNA: TGTGCCAGCAGTGAATCAAGGGGAGGGGGAAACACCATATATTTT. Drawing the rest from reference TRBV25-1 and TRBJ1-3, the complete variable domain is EADIYQTPRYLVIGTGKKITLECSQTMGHDKMYWYQQDPGMELHLIHYSYGVNSTEKGDLSSESTVSRIRTEHFPLTLESARPSHTSQYLCASSESRGGGNTIYFGEGSWLTVV.